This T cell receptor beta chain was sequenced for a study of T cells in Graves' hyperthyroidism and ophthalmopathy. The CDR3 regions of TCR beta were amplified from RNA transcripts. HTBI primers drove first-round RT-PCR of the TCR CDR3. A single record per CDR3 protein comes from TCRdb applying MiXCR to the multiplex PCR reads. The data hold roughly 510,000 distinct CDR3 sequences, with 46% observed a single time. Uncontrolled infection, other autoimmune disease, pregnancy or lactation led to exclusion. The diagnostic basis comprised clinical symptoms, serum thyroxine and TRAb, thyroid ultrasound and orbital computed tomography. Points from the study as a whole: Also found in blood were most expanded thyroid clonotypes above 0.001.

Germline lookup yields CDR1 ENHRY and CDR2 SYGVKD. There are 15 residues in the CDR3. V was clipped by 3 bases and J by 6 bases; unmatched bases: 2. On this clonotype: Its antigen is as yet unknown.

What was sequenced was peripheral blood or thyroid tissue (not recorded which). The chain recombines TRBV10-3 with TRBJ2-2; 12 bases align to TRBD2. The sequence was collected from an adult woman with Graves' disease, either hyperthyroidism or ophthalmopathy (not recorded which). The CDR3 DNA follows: TGTGCCATCAGTGAACGACTAGCGGGAGCCGGGGAGCTGTTTTTT. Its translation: CAISERLAGAGELFF.